This T cell receptor (beta chain) was sequenced during a study of shared clonotypes between healthy human individuals. Study-level findings and limits: Sharing across four donors was highest in naive CD4 (approximately 5%) and lowest in memory CD8 (0.4%). Only a few donors were included, so the genetic and exposure-history diversity represented was limited.

Replicate PCRs for sorted subsets used 200 ng DNA; this equaled tens of thousands of T cell genomes. TCRdb's table, derived via immunoSEQ multiplex PCR, lists solely in-frame clones and lacks some. The data contain about 1.5 million clones, 98% of them singletons. Looked up from germline, CDR1 is SGHRS and CDR2 is YFSETQ. CDR3 length: 15 amino acids. Trimming removed 4 bases from V and 8 bases from J; junction bases left unmatched: 12. On this clone itself: Its antigen is still unknown.

Donors were healthy HIV-negative adults without recent acute infections or vaccinations. The material sequenced was naive CD4+ T cells sorted from blood. The subset denotes: CD45RA+ positively selected. The clonotype was recovered from a young man in good health. The rearrangement uses TRBV5-1 and TRBJ2-1; 7 nucleotides line up with TRBD1. The CDR3 DNA is TGCGCCAGCAGCGCAACAGGGGTTTCTGGCGATGAGCAGTTCTTC. Protein product: CASSATGVSGDEQFF.